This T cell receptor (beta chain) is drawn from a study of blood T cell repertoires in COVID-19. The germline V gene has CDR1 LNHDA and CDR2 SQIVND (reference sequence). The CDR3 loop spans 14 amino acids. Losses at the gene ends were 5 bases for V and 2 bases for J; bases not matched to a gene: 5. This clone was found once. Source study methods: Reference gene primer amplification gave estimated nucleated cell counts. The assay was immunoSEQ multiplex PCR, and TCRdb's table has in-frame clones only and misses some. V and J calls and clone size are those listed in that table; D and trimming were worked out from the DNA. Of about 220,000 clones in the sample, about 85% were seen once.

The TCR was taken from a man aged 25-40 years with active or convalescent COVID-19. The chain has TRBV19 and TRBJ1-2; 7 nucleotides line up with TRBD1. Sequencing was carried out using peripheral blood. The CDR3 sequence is CASSRRTGNYGYTF. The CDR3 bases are TGTGCCAGTAGTCGGCGGACAGGAAACTATGGCTACACCTTC.